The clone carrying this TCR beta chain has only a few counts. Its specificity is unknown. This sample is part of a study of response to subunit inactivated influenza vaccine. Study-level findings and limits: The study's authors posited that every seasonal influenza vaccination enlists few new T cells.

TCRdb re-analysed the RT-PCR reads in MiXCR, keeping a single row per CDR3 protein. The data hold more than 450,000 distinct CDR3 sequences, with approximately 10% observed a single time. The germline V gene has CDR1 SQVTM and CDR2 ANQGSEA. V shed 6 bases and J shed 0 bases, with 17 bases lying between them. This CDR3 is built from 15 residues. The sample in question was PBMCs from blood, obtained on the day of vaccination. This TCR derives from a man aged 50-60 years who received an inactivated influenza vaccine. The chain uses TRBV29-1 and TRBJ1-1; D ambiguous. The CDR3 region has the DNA TGCAGCGTCCCTCCGTATGGCGGGTTGAACACTGAAGCTTTCTTT. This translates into CSVPPYGGLNTEAFF. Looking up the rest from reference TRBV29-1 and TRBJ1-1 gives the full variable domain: SAVISQKPSRDICQRGTSLTIQCQVDSQVTMMFWYRQQPGQSLTLIATANQGSEATYESGFVIDKFPISRPNLTFSTLTVSNMSPEDSSIYLCSVPPYGGLNTEAFFGQGTRLTVV.